The text below deals with one T cell receptor beta chain. Its antigen is unknown. Within one base of it there is no much larger clone, and no base qualities were kept. The immunoSEQ Assay was used to sequence TCRbeta CDR3 regions. After extraction, genomic DNA underwent amplification by bias-controlled multiplex PCR, followed by high-throughput sequencing. The original methods were these. To quantify the absolute abundance of every unique TCRbeta CDR3 region, sequences were collapsed and filtered. T cell fraction was estimated by normalizing TCRbeta template counts to usable DNA, with usable DNA measured through amplification of reference genes found in all nucleated cells. Repertoire TCRs were annotated as SARS-CoV-2-specific by exact matching of V gene, CDR3 amino acid sequence and J gene to a known reactive TCR set. The reference SARS-CoV-2 TCR set was derived from MIRA and filtered for enrichment in COVID-19-positive ImmuneCODE repertoires, a step that removed public or cross-reactive TCRs. Drawing on the MIRA antigens, annotated TCRs were analysed further at the level of specific ORF or position within ORF. Breadth was defined as the number of annotated unique rearrangements divided by the total number of unique productive rearrangements, and depth was defined as the summed frequency of the annotated unique rearrangements. Two-sided Wilcoxon rank-sum tests were used to compare TCR breadth between groups. TCRdb obtained this table from immuneACCESS and retained in-frame rearrangements with V and J assigned. These tables miss some clones; where compared with another copy, unresolved V genes account for less than half of the shortfall, and the remainder is unexplained. V and J calls and clone size follow that table, whereas D and trimming were derived from the DNA. The sample yields over 250,000 clones; approximately 89% were counted once. Approximately 3.3% of the sample is in the top ten clones.

The data are from a study of Ad26.COV2.S vaccination and SARS-CoV-2 variants (dated by TCRdb to 2020 to 2023). Notes on the research overall: Vaccine-arm donors were drawn from COV1001, a multicentre, randomized, double-blind, placebo-controlled phase I-IIa trial of Ad26.COV2.S in healthy adults. Ad26.COV2.S was administered intramuscularly at a dose of 5x10^10 or 1x10^11 viral particles, either as one shot or as two shots given 56 days apart. Sequencing of the TCRbeta repertoire served to evaluate the specificity and breadth of SARS-CoV-2-reactive T cell receptors following Ad26.COV2.S vaccination. A total of about 30 samples were included in the TCR-sequenced set, comprising some 20 Ad26.COV2.S vaccine recipients, 5 placebo recipients and 8 SARS-CoV-2 convalescent individuals. Trial participants were randomized into five groups of five, in which low-dose or high-dose Ad26.COV2.S was given once or twice, or placebo was given on both occasions. Blinding of investigators to trial group allocation was maintained during experiments and outcome assessment.

Broader findings and caveats from the paper: The study was not powered for comparison of responses between vaccine doses or regimens. After vaccination, spike-specific CD8+ and CD4+ T cell responses were reported to show substantial breadth. The authors noted that total T cell responses may have been underestimated by the TCR breadth and depth analyses. Comparable non-spike TCR breadth was observed between vaccine and placebo recipients, consistent with only spike being contained in the vaccine. Higher spike-specific TCR breadth was observed in Ad26.COV2.S recipients than in placebo recipients (P = 0.0014).

The label giving this sample's treatment or condition can be read as: some 19 received Ad26.COV2.S at low or high dose, single or two shots; about 5 received placebo; per-sample allocation not given. For vaccine and placebo recipients, repertoires were sequenced using samples collected on day 63 after the first injection. Cohort 1b enrolled about two dozen adults aged 18-55 years at a single site in Boston, USA, between 29 July and 7 August 2020. Ad26.COV2.S was a replication-incompetent adenovirus type 26 vector expressing a prefusion-stabilized SARS-CoV-2 spike protein from the original Wuhan strain. The germline V gene (reference sequence) sets CDR1 to GTSNPN and CDR2 to SVGIG. Including cysteine and phenylalanine, the CDR3 has 14 amino acids. The only DNA kept is the CDR3, 42 bases in frame from the first base. After removal of 5 bases from V and 6 bases from J, the junction retains 8 bases not matched to a gene.

This sequence was found in a person between 18 and 60 years old who received the Ad26.COV2.S COVID-19 vaccine or a placebo. Recombination joined TRBV30 with TRBJ1-5; 9 bases in between match TRBD1. The input for sequencing was peripheral blood, taken in a trial of Ad26.COV2.S vaccine versus placebo. The nucleotides are TGTGCCTGGTGGACAGGGGTGGTGGGTCAGCCCCAGCATTTT. Translated, it reads CAWWTGVVGQPQHF. The variable domain in full, with residues beyond the CDR3 obtained from the reference TRBV30 and TRBJ1-5 genes, is SQTIHQWPATLVQPVGSPLSLECTVEGTSNPNLYWYRQAAGRGLQLLFYSVGIGQISSEVPQNLSASRPQDRQFILSSKKLLLSDSGFYLCAWWTGVVGQPQHFGDGTRLSIL.